This T cell receptor (beta chain) was identified in a study of cytomegalovirus exposure and HLA in healthy donors. CDR1 and CDR2 from the germline V gene are LGHNA and YSLEER. This CDR3 contains 17 residues. Trimming shortened V by 4 bases and J by 0 bases, and 16 bases separated the two germline ends. Generated by immunoSEQ multiplex PCR, the TCRdb table keeps only in-frame clones and is missing some. The repertoire has under 200,000 clones, about 90% of them found once; the top ten carry 5.5% to 6%. The specimen sequenced was PBMCs. The receptor was isolated from a woman in her twenties or thirties in good health and CMV-seronegative. The chain combines TRBV4-3 with TRBJ2-1; D is possibly TRBD2 (6 bases). The CDR3 nucleotides read TGCGCCAGCAGCCCGAGGGGCGGGGCGATCTCCTACAATGAGCAGTTCTTC. The encoded protein is CASSPRGGAISYNEQFF.